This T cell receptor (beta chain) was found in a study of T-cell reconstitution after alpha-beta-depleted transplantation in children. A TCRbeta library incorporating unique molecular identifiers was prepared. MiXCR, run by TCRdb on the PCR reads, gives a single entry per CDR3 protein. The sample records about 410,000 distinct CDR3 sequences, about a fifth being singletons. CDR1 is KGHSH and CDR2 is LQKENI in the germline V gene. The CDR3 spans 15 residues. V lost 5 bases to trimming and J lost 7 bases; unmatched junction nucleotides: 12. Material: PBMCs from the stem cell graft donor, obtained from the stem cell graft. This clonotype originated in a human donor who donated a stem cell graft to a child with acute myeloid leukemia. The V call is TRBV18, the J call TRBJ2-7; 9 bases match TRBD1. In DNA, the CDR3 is TGTGCCAGCTCAGCCGCCGGACAGGGGCCTTCGGAGCAGTACTTC. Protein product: CASSAAGQGPSEQYF. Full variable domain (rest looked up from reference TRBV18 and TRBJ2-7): NAGVMQNPRHLVRRRGQEARLRCSPMKGHSHVYWYRQLPEEGLKFMVYLQKENIIDESGMPKERFSAEFPKEGPSILRIQQVVRGDSAAYFCASSAAGQGPSEQYFGPGTRLTVT.